This T cell receptor beta chain was captured in a study of cytomegalovirus exposure and HLA in healthy donors. Broader study findings: It was reportedly the case that the classifier diagnosed cytomegalovirus status with high specificity and sensitivity.

In nominal health when sampled, donors likely had unrecorded immune exposures nonetheless. CDR1 SGHNT and CDR2 YYREEE come from the germline V gene (reference sequence). V lost 4 bases to trimming and J lost 2 bases; unmatched junction nucleotides: 1. This CDR3 contains 13 residues. In the PCR, 60 Vbeta and 13 Jbeta primers were used. Data came from immunoSEQ multiplex PCR; TCRdb stores just in-frame clones and leaves some out. This sample carries approximately 150,000 clones, just under 65% of them seen once, and the ten largest clones take 6% to 8.5%. As to this clone: Antigen: not known. Other DNA sequences in the same sample also yield this CDR3.

The sample consisted of PBMCs. The chain uses TRBV5-4 and TRBJ2-7; 9 nucleotides match TRBD1. This clonotype was sampled from a woman aged 55-70 years in good health and CMV-seropositive. CDR3 protein: CASSRDRAYEQYF. The CDR3 region has the DNA TGTGCCAGCAGCCGGGACAGGGCCTACGAGCAGTACTTC.